The 15 T cell receptor beta chains in this list originate from one sample, sequenced in a study of blood T cells in healthy people across ages. A J-beta primer mix and a sample-barcoded 5' primer were used in a second PCR of about 6 to 12 cycles. TCRdb itself ran the 5' RACE reads through MiXCR, one entry per CDR3 protein. The sample lists 650,000 to 1,000,000 distinct CDR3 sequences, around 36% occurring once. The source material was blood. Receptor source: a man aged 18 to 30 in good health.

This clonotype was observed a handful of times. V gene TRBV10-3 combines with J gene TRBJ1-1; 11 positions match TRBD1. The CDR3 is 14 residues long. Per germline, CDR1 ENHRY and CDR2 SYGVKD. The ends lost 6 bases at V and 3 bases at J; junction bases unmatched: 3. CDR3 in DNA: TGTGCCATCAGCCGGGGACAGGGGGACACTGAAGCTTTCTTT. It is translated as CAISRGQGDTEAFF.

V gene TRBV4-2 combines with J gene TRBJ1-2, with a possible D match to TRBD1 (6 bases). CDR3 length: 16 amino acids. The ends were cut back, 1 base at V and 4 bases at J, with 16 bases in the middle. Germline V gene data show CDR1 as LGHNA and CDR2 as YNFKEQ. CDR3 amino acids: CASSQGWVGATYGYTF. Written as DNA, the CDR3 is TGTGCCAGCAGCCAAGGATGGGTGGGGGCCACCTATGGCTACACCTTC.

The V gene is TRBV7-2, the J gene TRBJ2-3; 7 bases map to TRBD1. CDR3 length: 12 residues. V was clipped by 5 bases and J by 14 bases; unmatched bases: 10. In germline, CDR1 is SGHTA, CDR2 FQGNSA. CDR3 protein: CASSLNRGPGYF. The CDR3 DNA reads as TGTGCCAGCAGCCTAAACAGGGGCCCCGGGTATTTT. The variable domain in full, with the rest retrieved from reference TRBV7-2 and TRBJ2-3, is GAGVSQSPSNKVTEKGKDVELRCDPISGHTALYWYRQSLGQGLEFLIYFQGNSAPDKSGLPSDRFSAERTGGSVSTLTIQRTQQEDSAVYLCASSLNRGPGYFGPGTRLTVL.

This clonotype was found many times. The V call is TRBV11-2, the J call TRBJ2-7, with TRBD1 identical over 9 bases. The CDR3 is 13 residues long. Trimming at V came to 2 bases and at J to 5 bases, leaving 1 base not matched to a gene. Per the germline V gene, CDR1 is SGHAT and CDR2 is FQNNGV. The DNA for the CDR3 is TGTGCCAGCAGCTTACGGACAGGGGACGAGCAGTACTTC. This codes for CASSLRTGDEQYF.

The chain couples TRBV20-1 to TRBJ2-1; TRBD2 matches 9 bases. The CDR3 is made up of 14 amino acids. Germline assignment: CDR1 DFQATT and CDR2 SNEGSKA (reference sequence). Trimming at V came to 5 bases and at J to 6 bases, leaving 8 bases not matched to a gene. The DNA of the CDR3 is TGCAGTGCTCCCTTAGCGGGAGCCGTCAATGAGCAGTTCTTC. It yields the protein CSAPLAGAVNEQFF.

The V gene is TRBV27, the J gene TRBJ2-3; D gene uncertain. The germline V and J ends were trimmed by 5 bases and 4 bases, with 16 bases remaining between them. Germline V gene data show CDR1 as MNHEY and CDR2 as SMNVEV (reference sequence). This CDR3 contains 15 residues. DNA for the CDR3: TGTGCCAGCAGTCCCCGAACCCCCGTATCAGATACGCAGTATTTT. Encoded protein: CASSPRTPVSDTQYF.

This clonotype has only a few counts. The chain recombines TRBV30 with TRBJ2-3; D uncertain. CDR3 length: 15 amino acids. The germline CDR1 and CDR2 sequences are GTSNPN and SVGIG (reference sequence). V was clipped by 2 bases and J by 3 bases, with 15 bases between them. CDR3 in amino acids: CAWSRTSVPTDTQYF. The DNA for the CDR3 is TGTGCCTGGAGTCGGACGAGCGTGCCGACAGATACGCAGTATTTT.

This clonotype was counted only a few times. V usage is TRBV6-1 and J usage is TRBJ1-5; 9 positions match TRBD1. The CDR3 loop spans 15 amino acids. V lost 4 bases, J lost 5 bases, and 6 bases stayed unmatched. From germline, CDR1 is MNHNS and CDR2 SASEGT. Here the CDR3 reads CASSGLDRGDQPQHF. In DNA, the CDR3 is TGTGCCAGCAGTGGGTTGGACAGGGGCGATCAGCCCCAGCATTTT.

About this clonotype itself: One junction end disagrees with the germline gene, perhaps due to a read error. The rearrangement joins TRBV9 to TRBJ2-3; TRBD2 might be the D (5 bases). CDR3 size: 17 residues. CDR1 and CDR2 (germline): SGDLS, YYNGEE. The CDR3 here is CACSVVWKAPSTDTQYF. The CDR3 DNA is TGTGCCTGCAGCGTAGTATGGAAAGCTCCTAGCACAGATACGCAGTATTTC.

This clonotype appeared many times. V gene TRBV5-6 combines with J gene TRBJ2-5; 8 bases match TRBD1. The junction had 16 bases not matched to a gene; V was cut back by 5 bases and J by 10 bases. Germline V gene data show CDR1 as SGHDT and CDR2 as YYEEEE. The CDR3 is 15 amino acids. The CDR3 protein is CASSPGTGIRKDQYF. As DNA, the CDR3 is TGTGCCAGCAGTCCCGGGACAGGCATCCGCAAGGACCAGTACTTC.

J is TRBJ1-4 and V is TRBV5-1; tentative D call: TRBD1 (5 bases). Trimming removed 0 bases from V and 3 bases from J, with 9 bases in between. The CDR3 has 15 amino acids. Looked up from germline, CDR1 is SGHRS and CDR2 is YFSETQ. The CDR3: CASSLGDGSNEKLFF. The CDR3 bases are TGCGCCAGCAGCTTGGGGGACGGCTCTAATGAAAAACTGTTTTTT.

The chain uses TRBV9 and TRBJ1-2, with D uncertain. Germline V gives CDR1 SGDLS, CDR2 YYNGEE. This CDR3 contains 14 residues. V dropped 0 bases and J dropped 1 base, with 7 bases sitting between them. Written as DNA, the CDR3 is TGTGCCAGCAGCGTAGATCCGGATAACTATGGCTACACCTTC. This gives the protein CASSVDPDNYGYTF.

The CDR3 bases are TGCAGTGCTAGCAGGGGCCGCTTTGGCACAGATACGCAGTATTTT. Protein product: CSASRGRFGTDTQYF. J is TRBJ2-3 and V is TRBV20-1, with a tentative D call TRBD1 (6 bases). The CDR3 sequence is 15 residues long. Germline CDR1 reads DFQATT; CDR2 reads SNEGSKA (reference sequence). The V end was cut by 3 bases, the J end by 1 base, with 14 bases between.

The genes are TRBV28 and TRBJ2-5; TRBD2 agrees at 10 bases. J lost 1 base, V lost 5 bases, and 4 bases had no gene match. Germline V gene data show CDR1 as MDHEN and CDR2 as SYDVKM. The CDR3 sequence is 15 residues long. CDR3 amino acids: CASSTSGAIQETQYF. CDR3 nucleotides: TGTGCCAGCAGTACTAGCGGGGCAATCCAAGAGACCCAGTACTTC.

This chain connects TRBV5-1 to TRBJ2-7, with 10 bases matching TRBD1. Germline lookup yields CDR1 SGHRS and CDR2 YFSETQ. This CDR3 has 16 residues. Losses at the gene ends were 4 bases for V and 0 bases for J; bases not matched to a gene: 7. The CDR3 loop is CASSPGTGVTSYEQYF. The CDR3, as DNA: TGCGCCAGCAGCCCGGGGACAGGGGTTACCTCCTACGAGCAGTACTTC. The full variable domain, completed using reference TRBV5-1 and TRBJ2-7, is KAGVTQTPRYLIKTRGQQVTLSCSPISGHRSVSWYQQTPGQGLQFLFEYFSETQRNKGNFPGRFSGRQFSNSRSEMNVSTLELGDSALYLCASSPGTGVTSYEQYFGPGTRLTVT.